This T cell receptor (beta chain) appears in the sequencing data of a study of T cell responses to AZD1222 COVID-19 vaccine. TCRdb keeps only in-frame clones here, not all; method: immunoSEQ multiplex PCR. The table lists over 95,000 clones, 91% of them singletons, with around 8% in the top ten. Trimming cost V 1 base and J 5 bases, with 14 bases left between them. The CDR3 totals 16 residues. The V gene's germline CDR1 is LNHDA and CDR2 SQIVND (reference sequence). The genes are TRBV19 and TRBJ1-4; unclear D gene. The sequencing here drew on peripheral blood, taken 28 days after the second AZD1222 dose. This clonotype originated in an adult who received the AZD1222 COVID-19 vaccine. Here the CDR3 reads CASSIGAWRENEKLFF. The CDR3 bases are TGTGCCAGTAGTATAGGGGCGTGGCGCGAGAATGAAAAACTGTTTTTT.